Reported below is one T cell receptor (beta chain). What it recognizes is unknown. Sequencing was performed with immunoSEQ multiplex PCR; in TCRdb, only in-frame clones are kept and a portion is missing. The table shows some 12,000 clones, with 65% to 85% occurring only once. The sample comes from a study of regulatory dendritic cells for organ transplantation. Germline values: CDR1 SGHVS, CDR2 FQNEAQ. J was trimmed by 6 bases and V by 5 bases; bases with no gene match: 13. The CDR3 is 16 residues long. Findings and limits, study-wide: Of resting T cell subsets, memory CD8+ had the most alloreactive clonotypes. Naive T cells showed high diversity, memory cells less, memory CD8+ least.

The sequence was obtained from a human donor in good health. Material: memory CD8+ T cells from blood. Subset noted: CD45RO+ memory T cells. The chain recombines TRBV7-8 with TRBJ2-3; 8 bases are shared with TRBD1. CDR3 region: CASSGRGQVLTDTQYF. The CDR3 DNA sequence: TGTGCCAGCAGCGGTAGGGGACAGGTTTTAACGGATACGCAGTATTTT. Based on the CDR3 plus reference TRBV7-8 and TRBJ2-3, the full variable domain is GAGVSQSPRYKVAKRGQDVALRCDPISGHVSLFWYQQALGQGPEFLTYFQNEAQLDKSGLPSDRFFAERPEGSVSTLKIQRTQQEDSAVYLCASSGRGQVLTDTQYFGPGTRLTVL.